This T cell receptor beta chain derives from a study of cytomegalovirus exposure and HLA in healthy donors. CDR1 and CDR2 (germline): SGHNT, YENEEA. This CDR3 contains 15 residues. V shed 5 bases and J 5 bases; nucleotides not matched to a gene: 5. The data were produced by immunoSEQ multiplex PCR, yet TCRdb's version contains in-frame clones alone and is incomplete. The data contain over 100,000 clones, 80% to 90% of them singletons. V usage is TRBV11-3 and J usage is TRBJ2-1; TRBD2 aligns across 11 bases. This sequence was found in a woman between 18 and 29 years old in good health and CMV-seronegative. The sample was PBMCs. DNA for the CDR3: TGTGCCAGCAGCCCTAGCGGGGGGCGAAACAATGAGCAGTTCTTC. The encoded protein is CASSPSGGRNNEQFF.